The source of this T cell receptor beta chain is a study of technical replicates of blood from a few donors. The CDR3 contains 12 residues. Germline V gene lookup returns CDR1 SGDLS and CDR2 YYNGEE. V lost 3 bases and J 6 bases, leaving 10 bases between the germline ends. Sequenced by immunoSEQ multiplex PCR; TCRdb stores in-frame clones only, minus some. The profile shows 80,000 to 100,000 clones, roughly 96% of them singletons. The TCR originated in a human donor in good health. The sample taken for sequencing was T cells isolated from PBMCs. This chain uses TRBV9 with TRBJ2-7, with D perhaps matching TRBD2 (5 bases). CDR3 bases: TGTGCCAGCAGCGCCCGGGGAGCCGAGCAGTACTTC. Translating gives CASSARGAEQYF.